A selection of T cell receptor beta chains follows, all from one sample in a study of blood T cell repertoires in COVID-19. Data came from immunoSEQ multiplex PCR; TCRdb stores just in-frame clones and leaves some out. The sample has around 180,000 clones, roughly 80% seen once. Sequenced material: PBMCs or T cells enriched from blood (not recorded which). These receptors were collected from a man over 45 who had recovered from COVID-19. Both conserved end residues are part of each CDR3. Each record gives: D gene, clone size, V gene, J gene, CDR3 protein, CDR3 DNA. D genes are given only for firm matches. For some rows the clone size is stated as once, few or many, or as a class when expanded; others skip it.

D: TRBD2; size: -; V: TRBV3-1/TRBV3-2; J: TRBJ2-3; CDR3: CASSQTSGGALTDTQYF; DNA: TGTGCCAGCAGCCAAACTTCCGGGGGGGCCCTCACAGATACGCAGTATTTT
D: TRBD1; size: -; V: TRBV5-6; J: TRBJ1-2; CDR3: CASSFADRGNYGYTF; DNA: TGTGCCAGCAGCTTTGCCGACAGGGGGAACTATGGCTACACCTTC
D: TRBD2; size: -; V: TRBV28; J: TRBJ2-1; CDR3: CASSQRGSYYNEQFF; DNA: TGTGCCAGCAGTCAGCGGGGGAGCTACTACAATGAGCAGTTCTTC
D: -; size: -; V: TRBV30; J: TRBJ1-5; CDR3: CAWSVRGWGNQPQHF; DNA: TGTGCCTGGAGTGTACGGGGGTGGGGCAATCAGCCCCAGCATTTT
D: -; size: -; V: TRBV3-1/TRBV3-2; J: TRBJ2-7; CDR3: CASSQGLLGLKPYEQYF; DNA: TGTGCCAGCAGCCAAGGCCTGTTGGGACTCAAACCCTACGAGCAGTACTTC
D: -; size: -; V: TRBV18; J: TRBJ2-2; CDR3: CASSPDRPNTGELFF; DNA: TGTGCCAGCTCACCGGACAGACCTAACACCGGGGAGCTGTTTTTT
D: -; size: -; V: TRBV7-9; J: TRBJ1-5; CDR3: CASSRDTNQPQHF; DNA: TGTGCCAGCAGCAGGGACACCAATCAGCCCCAGCATTTT
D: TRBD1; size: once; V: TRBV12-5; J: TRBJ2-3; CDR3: CASGRTGPPDTQYF; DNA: TGTGCTAGTGGCCGGACAGGGCCCCCAGATACGCAGTATTTT
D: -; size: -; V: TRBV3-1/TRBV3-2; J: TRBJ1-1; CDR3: CASSPPGGTEAFF; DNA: TGTGCCAGCAGCCCTCCGGGGGGCACTGAAGCTTTCTTT
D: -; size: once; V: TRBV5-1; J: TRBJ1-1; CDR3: CASAPRGDMNTEAFF; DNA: TGCGCCAGCGCTCCCCGGGGGGATATGAACACTGAAGCTTTCTTT
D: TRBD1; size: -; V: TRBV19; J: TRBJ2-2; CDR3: CASHRRGLNTGELFF; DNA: TGTGCCAGTCACCGCAGGGGGCTGAACACCGGGGAGCTGTTTTTT
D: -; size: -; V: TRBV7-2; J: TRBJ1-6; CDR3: CASSLFHPFSSYNSPLHF; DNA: TGTGCCAGCAGCTTATTCCATCCCTTTAGCTCCTATAATTCACCCCTCCACTTT
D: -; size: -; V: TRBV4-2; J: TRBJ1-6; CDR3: CASSQDTGRAFNSPLHF; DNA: TGTGCCAGCAGCCAAGATACAGGTAGGGCCTTTAATTCACCCCTCCACTTT
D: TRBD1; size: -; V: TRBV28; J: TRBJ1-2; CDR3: CASSTPGQGSDGYTF; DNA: TGTGCCAGCAGTACCCCGGGACAGGGCTCGGATGGCTACACCTTC
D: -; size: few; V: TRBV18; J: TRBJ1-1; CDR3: CASSPAGLMNTEAFF; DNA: TGTGCCAGCTCACCAGCGGGACTTATGAACACTGAAGCTTTCTTT
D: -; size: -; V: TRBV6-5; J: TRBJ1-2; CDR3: CASSFRGDYGYTF; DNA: TGTGCCAGCAGTTTCAGGGGAGACTATGGCTACACCTTC
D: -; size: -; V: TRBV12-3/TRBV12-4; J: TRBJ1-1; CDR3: CASSYGANTEAFF; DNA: TGTGCCAGCAGCTACGGAGCGAACACTGAAGCTTTCTTT
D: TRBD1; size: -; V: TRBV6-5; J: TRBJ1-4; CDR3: CASSYAGTGPIEKLFF; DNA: TGTGCCAGCAGTTACGCAGGGACAGGCCCCATTGAAAAACTGTTTTTT
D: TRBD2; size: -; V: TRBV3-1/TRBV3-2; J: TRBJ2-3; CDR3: CASSQAWTSGETDTQYF; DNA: TGTGCCAGCAGCCAAGCCTGGACTAGCGGGGAAACAGATACGCAGTATTTT
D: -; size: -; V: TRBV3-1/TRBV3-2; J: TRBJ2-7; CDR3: CASSQVEGGREQYF; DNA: TGTGCCAGCAGCCAAGTGGAGGGGGGGCGGGAGCAGTACTTC
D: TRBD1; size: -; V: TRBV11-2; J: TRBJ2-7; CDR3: CASSPGTGKQYF; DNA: TGTGCCAGCAGCCCCGGGACAGGGAAGCAGTACTTC
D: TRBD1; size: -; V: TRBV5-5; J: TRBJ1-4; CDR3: CASSAKGQGATNEKLFF; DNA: TGTGCCAGCAGCGCAAAGGGACAGGGGGCAACTAATGAAAAACTGTTTTTT
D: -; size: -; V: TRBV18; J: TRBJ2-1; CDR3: CASSPRAGYNEQFF; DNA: TGTGCCAGCTCACCACGCGCCGGCTACAATGAGCAGTTCTTC
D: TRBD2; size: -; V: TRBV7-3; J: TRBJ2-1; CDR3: CASSWGLANEQFF; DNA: TGTGCCAGCAGCTGGGGACTAGCAAATGAGCAGTTCTTC
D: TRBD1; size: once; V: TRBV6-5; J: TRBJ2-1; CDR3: CASSRGRRNEQFF; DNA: TGTGCCAGCAGCAGGGGGCGGAGGAATGAGCAGTTCTTC
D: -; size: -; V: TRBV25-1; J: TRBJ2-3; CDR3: CASSVSDTQYF; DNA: TGTGCCAGCAGTGTCTCAGATACGCAGTATTTT
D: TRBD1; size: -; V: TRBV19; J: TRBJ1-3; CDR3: CASKGAGGGYSGNTIYF; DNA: TGTGCCTCGAAGGGGGCAGGCGGAGGGTACTCTGGAAACACCATATATTTT
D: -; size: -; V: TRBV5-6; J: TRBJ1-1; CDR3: CASSLLLNKNTEAFF; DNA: TGTGCCAGCAGCTTGCTGCTAAATAAGAACACTGAAGCTTTCTTT
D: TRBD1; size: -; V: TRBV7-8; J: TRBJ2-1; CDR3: CASSDPGQADENEQFF; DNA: TGTGCCAGCAGCGATCCGGGACAGGCGGATGAAAATGAGCAGTTCTTC
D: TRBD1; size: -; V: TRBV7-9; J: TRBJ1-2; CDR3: CASSRDLQGSGYGYTF; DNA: TGTGCCAGCAGCCGGGATTTACAGGGGTCGGGCTATGGCTACACCTTC
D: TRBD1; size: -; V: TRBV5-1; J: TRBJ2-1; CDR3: CASSLVDRDYNEQFF; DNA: TGCGCCAGCAGCTTGGTCGACAGGGATTACAATGAGCAGTTCTTC
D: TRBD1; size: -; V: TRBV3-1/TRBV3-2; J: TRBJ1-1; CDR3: CASRGTGPTEAFF; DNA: TGTGCCAGCCGGGGGACAGGGCCCACTGAAGCTTTCTTT
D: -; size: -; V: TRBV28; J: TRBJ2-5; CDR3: CASSLVRVLGTQYF; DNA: TGTGCCAGCAGTTTGGTCAGGGTGCTGGGGACCCAGTACTTC
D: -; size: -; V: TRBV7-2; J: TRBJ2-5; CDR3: CASSLSPSSQETQYF; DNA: TGTGCCAGCAGCTTATCCCCTAGCAGCCAAGAGACCCAGTACTTC
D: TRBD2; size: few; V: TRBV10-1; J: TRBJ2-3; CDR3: CATGLAGTDTQYF; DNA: TGCGCCACCGGACTAGCGGGGACAGATACGCAGTATTTT
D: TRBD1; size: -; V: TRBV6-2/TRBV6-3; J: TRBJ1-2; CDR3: CASSYYSTGDGYTF; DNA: TGTGCCAGCAGTTATTATTCCACAGGGGATGGCTACACCTTC
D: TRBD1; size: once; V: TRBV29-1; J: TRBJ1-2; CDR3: CSVDPPDRGPYGYTF; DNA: TGCAGCGTTGACCCCCCGGACAGGGGGCCCTATGGCTACACCTTC
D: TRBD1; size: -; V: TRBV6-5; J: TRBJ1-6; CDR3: CASSYTGTGGSPLHF; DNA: TGTGCCAGCAGTTACACCGGGACAGGGGGTTCACCCCTCCACTTT
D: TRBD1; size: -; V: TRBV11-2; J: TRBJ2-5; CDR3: CASSLTAGGFGETQYF; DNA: TGTGCCAGCAGCTTAACGGCAGGGGGTTTTGGAGAGACCCAGTACTTC
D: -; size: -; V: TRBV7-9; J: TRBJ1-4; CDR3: CASSEPPSNEKLFF; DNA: TGTGCCAGCAGCGAGCCCCCTTCTAATGAAAAACTGTTTTTT